Below, one T cell receptor (beta chain) is given with its context. Its target is unknown. Here immunoSEQ multiplex PCR was the method, and the copy in TCRdb shows in-frame clones only, minus some. The table records 35,000 or so clones, about 70% of them present only once. These data come from a study of cytotoxic CD8 clonotypes in ibrutinib-treated CLL. Study-level points and caveats: Baseline values of clonality outstripped age-matched healthy donors and followed circulating CD8+ T-cell counts.

The trim removed 3 bases at V and 2 bases at J, leaving 4 bases unmatched. CDR1 LNHNV and CDR2 YYDKDF come from the germline V gene (reference sequence). CDR3 size: 15 residues. This sequence joins TRBV15 and TRBJ2-1, with 7 bases aligning to TRBD2. The TCR originated in a human donor with chronic lymphocytic leukemia. The sequencing used PBMCs, collected at disease progression, from a patient treated with ibrutinib. The CDR3 DNA follows: TGTGCCACCAGCAGGACTAGCTGGGCCTACAATGAGCAGTTCTTC. Translation: CATSRTSWAYNEQFF.